Here is one T cell receptor (beta chain) with its context. The sample belongs to a study of blood T cell repertoires in COVID-19. At the level of the study: COVID-19 samples collected from the United States, Italy and Spain covered acute and convalescent phases.

Using immunoSEQ multiplex PCR, the repertoire was profiled, and TCRdb retains in-frame clones only, with some absent. In the table there are some 250,000 clones, 85% to 90% of which are singletons. CDR1 and CDR2 from the germline V gene are SGHRS and YFSETQ. This CDR3 region has 18 residues. V lost 6 bases to trimming and J lost 0 bases, with 25 bases between them. The chain is built from TRBV5-1 and TRBJ2-7; TRBD2 is a possible D gene (5 bases). The source material was PBMCs or T cells enriched from blood (not recorded which). This TCR was recovered from a man aged 35 to 55 who had recovered from COVID-19. The CDR3 sequence: CASTPSPSAGLLSYEQYF. CDR3 in DNA: TGCGCCAGCACCCCTTCCCCTTCTGCGGGCCTCCTCTCCTACGAGCAGTACTTC.